The 22 T cell receptor beta chains in this list originate from one sample, sequenced in a study of Ad26.COV2.S vaccination and SARS-CoV-2 variants. Sequencing was performed with immunoSEQ multiplex PCR; in TCRdb, only in-frame clones are kept and a portion is missing. Of some 340,000 clones detected, roughly 84% appear once; the ten largest clones hold under 2%. Treatment described: 15 to 20 received Ad26.COV2.S at low or high dose, single or two shots; roughly five received placebo; per-sample allocation not given. Repertoires come from day 63 after the first vaccine or placebo injection. The sequences come from peripheral blood, collected in a trial of Ad26.COV2.S vaccine versus placebo. The receptors derive from a person between 18 and 65 years old who received the Ad26.COV2.S COVID-19 vaccine or a placebo.

This clone was picked up a small number of times. The V and J genes are TRBV10-3 and TRBJ1-1, with D possibly matching TRBD1 (6 bases). The CDR3 totals 14 residues. Germline CDR1 is ENHRY and CDR2 is SYGVKD. V lost 2 bases and J 2 bases, leaving 9 bases between the germline ends. CDR3 amino acids: CAISETGSNTEAFF. The CDR3 DNA reads as TGTGCCATCAGTGAGACAGGGTCCAACACTGAAGCTTTCTTT.

The CDR3 sequence: CASSILANFYNEQFF. The CDR3, as DNA: TGTGCCAGTAGTATACTAGCTAACTTCTACAATGAGCAGTTCTTC. The genes are TRBV19 and TRBJ2-1; tentatively, D is TRBD2 (5 bases). CDR1 and CDR2 from the germline V gene are LNHDA and SQIVND (reference sequence). The length of the CDR3 is 15 residues. V was trimmed by 2 bases and J by 3 bases, leaving 11 bases between them.

This sequence joins TRBV7-6 and TRBJ2-1; 8 positions agree with TRBD2. Losses at the gene ends were 5 bases for V and 6 bases for J; bases not matched to a gene: 12. The CDR3 has 16 amino acids. CDR1 and CDR2 (germline): SGHVS, FNYEAQ. The CDR3 sequence is CASSPGGAGAPNEQFF. Written as DNA, the CDR3 is TGTGCCAGCAGCCCCGGGGGGGCAGGGGCGCCCAATGAGCAGTTCTTC.

The chain joins TRBV2 to TRBJ2-7, with a weak D call TRBD2 (7 bases). Trimming left V 1 base short and J 5 bases short, with 12 bases between. The CDR3 sequence is 14 residues long. Germline-derived CDR1 and CDR2 are SNHLY and FYNNEI. The CDR3 protein is CASSEDGGQNEQYF. In DNA, the CDR3 is TGTGCCAGCAGTGAAGACGGGGGGCAAAACGAGCAGTACTTC.

The CDR3: CASRIRNEQFF. CDR3 nucleotides: TGTGCCAGCAGGATAAGGAATGAGCAGTTCTTC. J is TRBJ2-1 and V is TRBV12-3 or TRBV12-4; D is unresolved. Trimming cost V 6 bases and J 7 bases, with 7 bases left between them. The CDR3 is 11 amino acids.

CDR3 protein: CASTLPYTEAFF. In DNA, the CDR3 is TGTGCCAGCACGTTGCCCTACACTGAAGCTTTCTTT. V usage is TRBV18 and J usage is TRBJ1-1; D is uncertain. Between the trimmed V and J ends, which lost 8 bases and 3 bases, there was a span of 10 bases. The CDR3 runs to 12 residues. Per the germline V gene, CDR1 is KGHSH and CDR2 is LQKENI.

This rearrangement joins TRBV7-8 to TRBJ2-1; D not certain. This CDR3 region has 16 residues. V was pared by 1 base and J by 3 bases, with 13 bases between. Germline CDR1 reads SGHVS; CDR2 reads FQNEAQ. The CDR3 DNA sequence: TGTGCCAGCAGCTTAGTTTTATTAGATCTCTACAATGAGCAGTTCTTC. Encoded protein: CASSLVLLDLYNEQFF.

This clone was counted between two and nine times. The rearrangement uses TRBV7-3 and TRBJ2-2, with TRBD2 identical over 8 bases. This CDR3 spans 17 amino acids. V lost 2 bases, J lost 7 bases, and 12 bases stayed unmatched. Germline lookup yields CDR1 SGHTA and CDR2 FQGTGA. Here the CDR3 DNA reads TGTGCCAGCAGCTTACAAGCGGGGGTAAACACAGGCGGGGAGCTGTTTTTT. It codes for CASSLQAGVNTGGELFF.

The chain links TRBV18 to TRBJ2-1; 9 bases match TRBD1. The germline V gene encodes CDR1 KGHSH and CDR2 LQKENI. The CDR3 is made up of 16 amino acids. Trimming took 4 bases from V and 7 from J; bases not matched to a gene: 11. CDR3: CASSHGPGQGLNEQFF. CDR3 nucleotide sequence: TGTGCCAGCTCACACGGACCGGGACAGGGCTTAAATGAGCAGTTCTTC.

V gene TRBV10-3 combines with J gene TRBJ1-2; D might be TRBD1 (5 bases). The V gene lost 3 bases and the J gene lost 4 bases, with 21 bases spanning the gap. This CDR3 contains 17 residues. Germline V CDR1 and CDR2: ENHRY, SYGVKD. CDR3 sequence: CAISDLSLGRDSYGYTF. CDR3 nucleotides: TGTGCCATCAGTGACCTGAGTTTGGGGCGGGACTCCTATGGCTACACCTTC.

V usage is TRBV30 and J usage is TRBJ1-5; 7 positions agree with TRBD1. Germline V lookup: CDR1 GTSNPN, CDR2 SVGIG (reference sequence). This CDR3 is built from 14 residues. V gave up 2 bases and J gave up 6 bases; unmatched junction bases: 7. This CDR3 reads CAWSRTGEFQPQHF. The CDR3 DNA reads as TGTGCCTGGAGTCGTACAGGGGAGTTTCAGCCCCAGCATTTT.

V is TRBV7-2 and J is TRBJ2-2; D possibly matches TRBD1 or TRBD2 (5 bases each). V lost 3 bases and J lost 4, with 12 bases in between. In germline, CDR1 is SGHTA, CDR2 FQGNSA. The CDR3 loop spans 15 amino acids. The CDR3 sequence is CASSFGRDPTGELFF. The CDR3 DNA sequence: TGTGCCAGCAGCTTTGGCAGGGACCCCACCGGGGAGCTGTTTTTT.

This clone was found a few times. The CDR3 nucleotides read TGTGCCAGCAGCTTAGAGGACAGGAGAAATGGCTACACCTTC. Translated: CASSLEDRRNGYTF. The chain is built from TRBV7-8 and TRBJ1-2; 7 nucleotides agree with TRBD1. The CDR3 is 14 amino acids. Losses at the gene ends were 1 base for V and 6 bases for J; bases not matched to a gene: 5. Germline assignment: CDR1 SGHVS and CDR2 FQNEAQ.

The chain uses TRBV4-3 and TRBJ1-2; D gene unclear. V lost 2 bases and J lost 1, with 20 bases in between. The CDR3 is 18 amino acids. Per the germline V gene, CDR1 is LGHNA and CDR2 is YSLEER. The CDR3 region is CASSQSPQGPGINYGYTF. CDR3 in DNA: TGCGCCAGCAGCCAATCTCCACAAGGGCCCGGGATTAACTATGGCTACACCTTC.

V usage is TRBV5-1 and J usage is TRBJ1-1; no definite D call. Trimming took off 0 bases at V and 6 bases at J, with 12 bases between the two ends. CDR1 is SGHRS and CDR2 is YFSETQ in the germline V gene. The CDR3 sequence is 14 residues long. CDR3 nucleotide sequence: TGCGCCAGCAGCTTGGCCCTCAGTGGGGCTGAAGCTTTCTTT. This codes for CASSLALSGAEAFF.

This chain connects TRBV4-1 to TRBJ1-1; no clear D gene. CDR1 is MGHRA and CDR2 is YSYEKL in the germline V gene. V was clipped by 1 base and J by 7 bases, with 10 bases between them. This CDR3 is built from 13 residues. The CDR3: CASSQVRAFEAFF. The CDR3, as DNA: TGCGCCAGCAGCCAAGTTAGGGCCTTTGAAGCTTTCTTT.

The CDR3, as DNA: TGCAGCGTTGGGGGGCCCAGCACAGATACGCAGTATTTT. Translation: CSVGGPSTDTQYF. V is TRBV29-1 and J is TRBJ2-3; a weak D match, TRBD1 (6 bases). The CDR3 covers 13 residues. V lost 4 bases and J lost 0, with 8 bases in between. Germline CDR1 SQVTM, CDR2 ANQGSEA.

The chain links TRBV7-6 to TRBJ1-4; a weak D match, TRBD1 (6 bases). The CDR3 is 15 residues long. Between the trimmed V and J ends, which lost 4 bases and 8 bases, there was a span of 17 bases. The germline gives CDR1 SGHVS, CDR2 FNYEAQ. For the CDR3, the DNA is TGTGCCAGCAGCTCCCGGACAGAATTACACGAAAAACTGTTTTTT. This sequence encodes CASSSRTELHEKLFF.

This sequence joins TRBV29-1 and TRBJ2-5, with TRBD2 identical over 11 bases. The V gene end was trimmed by 2 bases and the J gene end by 3 bases; junction bases not matched to a gene: 5. The CDR3 loop spans 15 amino acids. Looked up from germline, CDR1 is SQVTM and CDR2 is ANQGSEA. The CDR3 DNA reads as TGCAGCGTTGAACCCCTAGCGGGGGGCGAAGAGACCCAGTACTTC. It codes for CSVEPLAGGEETQYF.

The chain has TRBV5-6 and TRBJ2-2, with a tentative D call TRBD2 (5 bases). From germline, CDR1 is SGHDT and CDR2 YYEEEE. V shed 0 bases and J shed 0 bases, with 9 bases lying between them. The CDR3 extends over 16 amino acids. CDR3 in amino acids: CASSLGPGTNTGELFF. CDR3 sequence (DNA): TGTGCCAGCAGCTTGGGACCGGGGACGAACACCGGGGAGCTGTTTTTT.

The genes are TRBV18 and TRBJ2-1; 10 bases match TRBD2. CDR1 and CDR2 from the germline V gene are KGHSH and LQKENI. V lost 0 bases and J lost 15; bases outside the gene matches: 5. The CDR3 spans 13 residues. The CDR3 nucleotides read TGTGCCAGCTCACCACCTAGCGGGGGGCGTCCGTTCTTC. It encodes CASSPPSGGRPFF.

V gene TRBV9 combines with J gene TRBJ2-7; D is perhaps TRBD1 (5 bases). V lost 6 bases and J 2 bases, leaving 18 bases between the germline ends. The CDR3 is 15 amino acids. The germline V gene encodes CDR1 SGDLS and CDR2 YYNGEE. As DNA, the CDR3 is TGTGCCAGCAAACAACAGGTTCTGATTGCCTACGAGCAGTACTTC. Residues: CASKQQVLIAYEQYF.